Below, one TCR beta chain is given with its context. CDR1 is MGHRA and CDR2 is YSYEKL in the germline V gene. The V gene lost 1 base and the J gene lost 12 bases, with 13 bases spanning the gap. The CDR3 spans 14 residues. The authors' processing: By means of reference gene primer amplification, nucleated cell counts were estimated. Assay used: immunoSEQ multiplex PCR; TCRdb lists only in-frame clones, some missing. V, J and clone size are taken as reported in that table, and D and trimming were inferred from the DNA itself. The sample gives around 60,000 clones, 84% of which show up once; around 16% is in the top ten. Recruited during active infection, patients (from Seattle) were subsequently followed longitudinally. This entry is derived from a study of blood T cell repertoires in COVID-19. Study overall: The United States, Italy and Spain provided the acute and convalescent COVID-19 samples. From T cells, B-cell-depleted T cells, or PBMCs came the material, which was cDNA or gDNA.

The chain employs TRBV4-1 and TRBJ2-6, with D maybe TRBD2 (5 bases). Source material: peripheral blood. This clonotype originated in a man aged 55 to 70 with COVID-19, enrolled during active disease. The CDR3 bases are TGCGCCAGCAGCCAAGTGGCCAACCGGGGCGTCCTGACTTTC. Protein sequence: CASSQVANRGVLTF.